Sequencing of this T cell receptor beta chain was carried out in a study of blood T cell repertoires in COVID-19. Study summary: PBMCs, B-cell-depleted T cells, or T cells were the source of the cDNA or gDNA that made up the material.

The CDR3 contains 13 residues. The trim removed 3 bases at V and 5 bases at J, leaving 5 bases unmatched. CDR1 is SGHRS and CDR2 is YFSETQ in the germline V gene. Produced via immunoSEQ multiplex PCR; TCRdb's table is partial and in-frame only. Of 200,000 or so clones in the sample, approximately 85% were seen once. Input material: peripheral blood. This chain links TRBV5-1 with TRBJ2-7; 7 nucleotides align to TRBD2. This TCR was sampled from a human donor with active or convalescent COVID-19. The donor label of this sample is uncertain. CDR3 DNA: TGCGCCAGCAGCTGGGGAGGGCAGAACGAGCAGTACTTC. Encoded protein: CASSWGGQNEQYF.